This T cell receptor (beta chain) was sequenced in a study of T-cell reconstitution after alpha-beta-depleted transplantation in children. General study points: From newly produced T cells came most of the T-cell counts and diversity one year after transplant. Reportedly, alpha-beta T cells present about two months post-transplant originated from several hundred expanded clones of graft origin.

For TCRbeta, the library was prepared with unique molecular identifiers. Using its own MiXCR run on the PCR reads, TCRdb lists one record per CDR3 protein. The sample has 350,000 to 500,000 distinct CDR3 sequences, 43% seen once. This clonotype was seen a handful of times. The antigen remains unidentified. The CDR3 is 13 amino acids. V was pared by 9 bases and J by 2 bases, with 4 bases of the junction left unmatched. The germline V gene has CDR1 WSHSY and CDR2 SAAADI. The receptor's source is a girl aged 2-10 years with aplastic anemia, due to receive a stem cell transplant. This specimen consisted of PBMCs, obtained before TCRalphabeta/CD19-depleted stem cell transplant. The chain uses TRBV10-2 and TRBJ2-3, with 8 bases identical to TRBD2. The CDR3: CARSSGATDTQYF. As DNA, the CDR3 is TGCGCCAGGAGTAGCGGGGCCACAGATACGCAGTATTTT.